This TCR beta chain was obtained from a study of shared clonotypes between healthy human individuals. Germline CDR1 and CDR2: MNHEY and SVGAGI. The length of the CDR3 is 13 residues. With 8 bases removed from V and 4 bases from J, the gap between germline ends came to 13 bases. As processed by the authors: Junction-only immunoSEQ data arrived without quality scores, meaning filtering differed. Only in-frame clones appear in the TCRdb table, and some are missing; sequencing was by immunoSEQ multiplex PCR. D and trimming come from the DNA, and the V and J calls and clone size come from that table. Of around 2,000,000 clones in the sample, 90% to 95% were seen once. Notes on this clone: Its antigen remains unidentified.

General study findings and limits: The study generally estimated greater richness for naive than memory subsets.

CD45RO-negative CD8 cells positively selected for CCR7 made up the naive population, which excluded terminally differentiated effector memory CD45RA+ cells. Sequences were obtained from naive CD8+ T cells from PBMCs. The origin of this receptor is a man aged 18 to 30 in good health. Some clones in this sample may be carry-over from other donors' samples. The chain has TRBV6-5 and TRBJ2-3, with D possibly TRBD1 on 6 matching bases. Here the CDR3 reads CASRQGFPDTQYF. The CDR3 coding sequence is TGTGCCAGCCGCCAGGGGTTCCCAGATACGCAGTATTTT.